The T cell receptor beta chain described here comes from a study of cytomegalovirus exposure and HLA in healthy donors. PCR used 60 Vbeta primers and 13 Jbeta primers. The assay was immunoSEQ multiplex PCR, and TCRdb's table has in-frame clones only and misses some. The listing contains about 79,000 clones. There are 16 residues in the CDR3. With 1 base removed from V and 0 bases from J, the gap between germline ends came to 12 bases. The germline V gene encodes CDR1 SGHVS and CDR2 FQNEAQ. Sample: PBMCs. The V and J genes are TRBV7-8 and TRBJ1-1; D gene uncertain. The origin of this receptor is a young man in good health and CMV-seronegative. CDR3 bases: TGTGCCAGCAGCTTAGGGTACCGAGTTATGAACACTGAAGCTTTCTTT. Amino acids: CASSLGYRVMNTEAFF. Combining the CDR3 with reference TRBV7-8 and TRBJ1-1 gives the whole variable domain GAGVSQSPRYKVAKRGQDVALRCDPISGHVSLFWYQQALGQGPEFLTYFQNEAQLDKSGLPSDRFFAERPEGSVSTLKIQRTQQEDSAVYLCASSLGYRVMNTEAFFGQGTRLTVV.